The TCR beta chain under discussion was sequenced for a study of blood T cell repertoires in COVID-19. Across the study: T cells, B-cell-depleted T cells, or PBMCs supplied cDNA or gDNA.

The table came from immunoSEQ multiplex PCR; TCRdb's copy has only in-frame clones and leaves some out. This sample yields some 180,000 clones, of which around 85% are seen a single time; less than 25% belongs to the top ten. The CDR3 length is 13 residues. Trimming took 7 bases from V and 8 from J; bases not matched to a gene: 5. The source material was peripheral blood. The V gene is TRBV12-3 or TRBV12-4, the J gene TRBJ2-2; 9 bases are a match to TRBD2. The TCR comes from a man between 65 and 85 years old with active or convalescent COVID-19. CDR3 coding DNA: TGTGCCAGCAATAGGCTAGCGGGAGGGGAGCTGTTTTTT. It yields the protein CASNRLAGGELFF.